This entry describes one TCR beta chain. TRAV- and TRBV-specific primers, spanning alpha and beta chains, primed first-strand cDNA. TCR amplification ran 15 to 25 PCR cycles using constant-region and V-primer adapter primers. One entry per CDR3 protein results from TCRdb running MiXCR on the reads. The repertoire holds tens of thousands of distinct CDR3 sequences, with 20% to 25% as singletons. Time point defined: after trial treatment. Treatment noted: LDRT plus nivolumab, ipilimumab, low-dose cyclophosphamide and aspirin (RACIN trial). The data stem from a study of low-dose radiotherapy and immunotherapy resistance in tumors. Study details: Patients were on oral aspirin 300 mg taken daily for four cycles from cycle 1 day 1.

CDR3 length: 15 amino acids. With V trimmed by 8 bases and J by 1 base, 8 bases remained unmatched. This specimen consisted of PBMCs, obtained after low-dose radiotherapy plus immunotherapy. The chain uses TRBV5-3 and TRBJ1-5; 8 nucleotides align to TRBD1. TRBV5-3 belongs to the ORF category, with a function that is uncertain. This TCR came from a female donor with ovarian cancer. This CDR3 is CASSKGQASNQPQHF. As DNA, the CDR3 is TGTGCCAGCAGCAAGGGACAGGCCAGCAATCAGCCCCAGCATTTT.